The clone carrying this TCR beta chain was seen a single time. Between the trimmed V and J ends, which lost 3 bases and 6 bases, there was a span of 20 bases. Germline CDR1 and CDR2: LNHNV and YYDKDF (reference sequence). The CDR3 has 17 residues. This specimen belongs to a study of identical twins. In TCRdb, the 5' RACE reads were re-called with MiXCR into one record per CDR3 protein. The sample holds 690,000 or so distinct CDR3 sequences, over 8.5% seen once. The sample was also linked to a second study, of yellow fever vaccine responses in identical twins.

The sequenced sample consisted of PBMCs. This chain uses TRBV15 with TRBJ2-2; D perhaps matches TRBD1 (6 bases). This clonotype originated in a woman between 18 and 30 years old in good health. Here the CDR3 reads CATSSFRDNERAGELFF. Here the CDR3 DNA reads TGTGCCACCAGCAGCTTCAGGGACAACGAGAGGGCCGGGGAGCTGTTTTTT.